This T cell receptor beta chain derives from a study of blood T cells in healthy people across ages. General study points: Diversity estimates from one million T cells were considered underestimates.

Total RNA was isolated from each sample in quantities of at least 6 micrograms. Trimming cost V 6 bases and J 6 bases; bases outside gene matches: 11. This CDR3 contains 14 residues. Germline CDR1 DFQATT, CDR2 SNEGSKA (reference sequence). The second PCR ran 7 to 11 cycles with a sample-barcoded 5' primer and J-beta primers. A minimum of 2.5 million CDR3-containing paired-end reads was obtained for each sample. TCRdb used MiXCR to reprocess the 5' RACE reads, holding one entry per CDR3 protein. This sample yields more than 1,400,000 distinct CDR3 sequences, of which roughly 45% are seen a single time; 6.5% to 10% belongs to the top ten. About this clonotype itself: Its antigen remains unknown.

This sequence was found in a woman younger than 35 in good health. The specimen sequenced was blood. The chain combines TRBV20-1 with TRBJ2-3, with 8 bases fitting TRBD2. CDR3 bases: TGCAGTGCCAAAGCGGGGGCCCCCTGGGATACGCAGTATTTT. Amino acid sequence: CSAKAGAPWDTQYF.